The 10 T cell receptor beta chains in this list originate from one sample, sequenced in a study of T cell responses to AZD1222 COVID-19 vaccine. Some clones are missing from TCRdb's copy, which holds only in-frame ones; the method was immunoSEQ multiplex PCR. The sample includes about 100,000 clones, more than 75% of them seen just once. The sequenced sample was peripheral blood, obtained on day 0 of AZD1222 vaccination. The receptor set was obtained from an adult in good health.

The chain is built from TRBV5-1 and TRBJ1-2, with 8 bases aligning to TRBD1. Germline V lookup: CDR1 SGHRS, CDR2 YFSETQ. V gave up 2 bases and J gave up 0 bases; unmatched junction bases: 3. The CDR3 is 15 residues long. The CDR3 nucleotides are TGCGCCAGCAGCTTACGGACAGGGTCTAACTATGGCTACACCTTC. This gives the protein CASSLRTGSNYGYTF.

This clone was counted a few times. This sequence joins TRBV28 and TRBJ2-7; TRBD1 agrees at 7 bases. Germline CDR1 MDHEN, CDR2 SYDVKM. The CDR3 spans 16 residues. The junction had 13 bases not matched to a gene; V was cut back by 5 bases and J by 3 bases. The CDR3 DNA reads as TGTGCCAGCAGTCCACATAAGGGGGCTCCCTACTACGAGCAGTACTTC. Its translation is CASSPHKGAPYYEQYF.

This clone was picked up a small number of times. CDR3 sequence (DNA): TGTGCCAGCAGTGATATTCTTTCCGCTAAGCATTCACCCCTCCACTTT. Its translation is CASSDILSAKHSPLHF. V gene TRBV6-1 combines with J gene TRBJ1-6; D remains unclear. Germline assignment: CDR1 MNHNS and CDR2 SASEGT. Between the trimmed V and J ends, which lost 3 bases and 8 bases, there was a span of 17 bases. The CDR3 totals 16 residues.

The V and J genes are TRBV19 and TRBJ2-5; the match to TRBD1 covers 7 bases. Germline V CDR1 and CDR2: LNHDA, SQIVND (reference sequence). CDR3 length: 16 residues. The trim removed 6 bases at V and 3 bases at J, leaving 13 bases unmatched. The CDR3 loop is CASSPIRQGGKETQYF. The CDR3 DNA reads as TGTGCCAGTAGCCCGATTCGACAGGGTGGTAAAGAGACCCAGTACTTC.

This rearrangement joins TRBV4-2 to TRBJ2-3, with D unclear. Looked up from germline, CDR1 is LGHNA and CDR2 is YNFKEQ. V shed 4 bases and J shed 0 bases, with 8 bases lying between them. The CDR3 spans 14 residues. The CDR3 sequence is CASSPQTSTDTQYF. The CDR3 nucleotides are TGTGCCAGCAGCCCCCAGACTAGCACAGATACGCAGTATTTT.

The V call is TRBV2, the J call TRBJ2-2, with D tentatively TRBD2 (6 bases). V was shortened by 3 bases and J by 0 bases, with 14 bases between the two germline ends. The CDR3 is 17 residues long. Germline lookup yields CDR1 SNHLY and CDR2 FYNNEI. DNA for the CDR3: TGTGCCAGCAGTGAGCGGAGGGTACCCGCGAACACCGGGGAGCTGTTTTTT. Translating it yields CASSERRVPANTGELFF.

Only one count was recorded for this clone. The V and J genes are TRBV30 and TRBJ2-2; 10 nucleotides align to TRBD2. Germline-derived CDR1 and CDR2 are GTSNPN and SVGIG (reference sequence). This CDR3 spans 13 amino acids. V was pared by 4 bases and J by 6 bases, with 2 bases of the junction left unmatched. CDR3 residues: CAWTSGGAGELFF. For the CDR3, the DNA is TGTGCCTGGACTAGCGGGGGAGCCGGGGAGCTGTTTTTT.

This clone was counted once. This CDR3 is CASSPGLAGGYNEQFF. In DNA, the CDR3 is TGTGCCAGCAGCCCCGGACTAGCGGGGGGCTACAATGAGCAGTTCTTC. The chain links TRBV14 to TRBJ2-1, with 14 bases identical to TRBD2. The CDR3 extends over 16 amino acids. Looked up from germline, CDR1 is SGHDN and CDR2 is FVKESK. V shed 4 bases, J shed 3 bases, and the junction held 2 bases outside the gene matches. The full variable domain, completed using reference TRBV14 and TRBJ2-1, is EAGVTQFPSHSVIEKGQTVTLRCDPISGHDNLYWYRRVMGKEIKFLLHFVKESKQDESGMPNNRFLAERTGGTYSTLKVQPAELEDSGVYFCASSPGLAGGYNEQFFGPGTRLTVL.

The rearrangement links TRBV5-4 to TRBJ1-4, with unresolved D. V lost 0 bases to trimming and J lost 9 bases, with 6 bases between them. The length of the CDR3 is 12 residues. Germline V gene lookup returns CDR1 SGHNT and CDR2 YYREEE (reference sequence). The CDR3 coding sequence is TGTGCCAGCAGCTTGGACGGACAAAAACTGTTTTTT. Translating it yields CASSLDGQKLFF.

This chain connects TRBV7-9 to TRBJ1-2; D is ambiguous. Germline loops: CDR1 SEHNR, CDR2 FQNEAQ (reference sequence). V was clipped by 1 base and J by 10 bases, with 10 bases between them. The CDR3 length is 12 residues. The chain's CDR3 is CASSLEWQHYTF. For the CDR3, the DNA is TGTGCCAGCAGCTTAGAGTGGCAGCACTACACCTTC.